The 17 T cell receptor beta chains given below trace back to one sample, sequenced in a study of control samples from healthy donors and cancer patients. The protocol was immunoSEQ multiplex PCR, while the TCRdb copy is restricted to in-frame clones and leaves out a portion. The sample records roughly 100,000 clones, roughly 91% being singletons. Sequencing was carried out using PBMCs. All receptors come from a man in his sixties with lung cancer.

The V and J genes are TRBV27 and TRBJ2-1; D gene uncertain. CDR3 length: 14 residues. Germline V gene lookup returns CDR1 MNHEY and CDR2 SMNVEV (reference sequence). Trimming removed 3 bases at V and 8 bases at J, with 14 bases between. DNA of the CDR3: TGTGCCAGCAGTTTTGGGTCTGTCAGCTATGAGCAGTTCTTC. It codes for CASSFGSVSYEQFF.

In nucleotides, the CDR3 is TGTGCCTGGAGTGTGACAGTATCAGATTCACCCCTCCACTTT. This gives the protein CAWSVTVSDSPLHF. V usage is TRBV30 and J usage is TRBJ1-6, with D perhaps TRBD1 (5 bases). This CDR3 comprises 14 residues. From germline, CDR1 is GTSNPN and CDR2 SVGIG (reference sequence). Trimming removed 0 bases at V and 8 bases at J, with 11 bases between.

The chain couples TRBV30 to TRBJ1-4; D uncertain. Trimming left V 5 bases short and J 8 bases short, with 18 bases between. The germline V gene has CDR1 GTSNPN and CDR2 SVGIG (reference sequence). The CDR3 consists of 14 residues. For the CDR3, the DNA is TGTGCCTGGGAACCGGAAGGTTTAGAAGAAAAACTGTTTTTT. Translated, it gives CAWEPEGLEEKLFF.

The rearrangement joins TRBV7-3 to TRBJ2-1; TRBD1 agrees at 8 bases. Germline V gene sequence: CDR1 SGHTA, CDR2 FQGTGA. The CDR3 length is 14 residues. The ends lost 8 bases at V and 6 bases at J; junction bases unmatched: 9. CDR3 residues: CASSRAGGSNEQFF. The CDR3 DNA reads as TGTGCCAGCTCTCGGGCAGGGGGCTCCAATGAGCAGTTCTTC.

This clone has just a few counts. The CDR3 nucleotides read TGTGCCAGCAGCACCCCCCCCGGGGAAGCTTTCTTT. It translates to CASSTPPGEAFF. J is TRBJ1-1 and V is TRBV7-9; unclear D gene. In germline, CDR1 is SEHNR, CDR2 FQNEAQ (reference sequence). The CDR3 has 12 residues. V shed 5 bases and J shed 8 bases, with 12 bases lying between them.

This chain uses TRBV5-1 with TRBJ1-5, with D perhaps matching TRBD1 (5 bases). CDR3 length: 15 amino acids. CDR1 is SGHRS, CDR2 YFSETQ, per germline. The germline V and J ends were trimmed by 3 bases and 0 bases, with 10 bases remaining between them. This CDR3 reads CASSSRGDSNQPQHF. The CDR3 DNA sequence: TGCGCCAGCAGCTCGCGGGGGGATAGCAATCAGCCCCAGCATTTT.

This chain uses TRBV30 with TRBJ1-2; D uncertain. This CDR3 spans 13 amino acids. Trimming removed 4 bases at V and 0 bases at J, with 9 bases between. In germline, CDR1 is GTSNPN, CDR2 SVGIG (reference sequence). CDR3 amino acids: CAWMVPSNYGYTF. In DNA, the CDR3 is TGTGCCTGGATGGTTCCCTCTAACTATGGCTACACCTTC.

This clone has only a few counts. The chain carries TRBV7-2 and TRBJ2-7; 9 bases fit TRBD1. V was clipped by 1 base and J by 5 bases; unmatched bases: 9. CDR1 SGHTA and CDR2 FQGNSA come from the germline V gene. This CDR3 has 16 amino acids. The CDR3 region is CASSLVTGTGRHEQYF. The CDR3, as DNA: TGTGCCAGCAGCTTAGTGACCGGGACAGGGAGGCACGAGCAGTACTTC.

This chain joins TRBV27 and TRBJ1-5, with 9 bases that match TRBD1. The trim removed 3 bases at V and 6 bases at J, leaving 15 bases unmatched. The CDR3 is 18 amino acids. Germline lookup yields CDR1 MNHEY and CDR2 SMNVEV (reference sequence). Here the CDR3 reads CASSLRAPGQGLSQPQHF. CDR3 sequence (DNA): TGTGCCAGCAGTTTGCGAGCTCCGGGACAGGGACTAAGTCAGCCCCAGCATTTT.

The chain combines TRBV25-1 with TRBJ1-5; D is ambiguous. The germline V gene encodes CDR1 MGHDK and CDR2 SYGVNS. The CDR3 is 14 residues long. Trimming shortened V by 1 base and J by 4 bases, and 8 bases separated the two germline ends. CDR3 DNA sequence: TGTGCCAGCAGTGAATTAAGGGAGAATCAGCCCCAGCATTTT. Translated, it gives CASSELRENQPQHF. The full variable domain, rest sourced from reference TRBV25-1 and TRBJ1-5, is EADIYQTPRYLVIGTGKKITLECSQTMGHDKMYWYQQDPGMELHLIHYSYGVNSTEKGDLSSESTVSRIRTEHFPLTLESARPSHTSQYLCASSELRENQPQHFGDGTRLSIL.

The J gene is TRBJ2-7, the V gene TRBV6-2 or TRBV6-3; D gene unclear. CDR1 is MNHEY, CDR2 SVGEGT, per germline. The V end lost 4 bases, the J end lost 1 base, and 5 bases lay between the germline ends. The CDR3 covers 12 residues. DNA of the CDR3: TGTGCCAGCAGTTTTCCATCCTACGAGCAGTACTTC. This sequence encodes CASSFPSYEQYF.

This clone was seen once. V and J are TRBV7-2 and TRBJ2-5; D not resolved. CDR3 length: 11 amino acids. Trimming cost V 3 bases and J 2 bases, with 1 base left between them. Germline V CDR1 and CDR2: SGHTA, FQGNSA. This chain's CDR3 is CASSLQETQYF. Written as DNA, the CDR3 is TGTGCCAGCAGCTTGCAAGAGACCCAGTACTTC.

V is TRBV9 and J is TRBJ2-3; D unclear. The CDR3 has 14 amino acids. With 2 bases removed from V and 0 bases from J, the gap between germline ends came to 7 bases. Per germline, CDR1 SGDLS and CDR2 YYNGEE. In DNA, the CDR3 is TGTGCCAGCAGCGTTGGCCTTAGCACAGATACGCAGTATTTT. Residues: CASSVGLSTDTQYF. Complete variable domain (other parts from reference TRBV9 and TRBJ2-3): DSGVTQTPKHLITATGQRVTLRCSPRSGDLSVYWYQQSLDQGLQFLIQYYNGEERAKGNILERFSAQQFPDLHSELNLSSLELGDSALYFCASSVGLSTDTQYFGPGTRLTVL.

The chain links TRBV14 to TRBJ2-6; D might be TRBD1 (5 bases). The germline V and J ends were trimmed by 4 bases and 4 bases, with 14 bases remaining between them. The germline CDR1 and CDR2 sequences are SGHDN and FVKESK. This CDR3 is 16 amino acids long. The CDR3 here is CASSPFAGPGANVLTF. CDR3 sequence (DNA): TGTGCCAGCAGCCCTTTTGCAGGGCCAGGGGCCAACGTCCTGACTTTC.

The rearrangement joins TRBV30 to TRBJ2-2, with 7 bases that match TRBD2. Per the germline V gene, CDR1 is GTSNPN and CDR2 is SVGIG (reference sequence). J gave up 3 bases and V 3 bases, and 4 bases lay outside the gene matches. This CDR3 is 14 amino acids long. CDR3 nucleotide sequence: TGTGCCTGGAGGTTGACTAGCCACACCGGGGAGCTGTTTTTT. This codes for CAWRLTSHTGELFF.

The V call is TRBV7-2, the J call TRBJ2-5; possible D gene TRBD1, 7 bases. There are 14 residues in the CDR3. Per germline, CDR1 SGHTA and CDR2 FQGNSA. Deletions cut 4 bases from V and 5 bases from J, with 14 bases between. For the CDR3, the DNA is TGTGCCAGCAGCTCATGGACAGGAGGGGAGACCCAGTACTTC. Amino acids: CASSSWTGGETQYF.

This clone was detected only a few times. The chain recombines TRBV5-1 with TRBJ2-2, with unresolved D. V was cut by 0 bases and J by 4 bases, with 16 bases left in between. Germline CDR1 SGHRS, CDR2 YFSETQ. The CDR3 extends over 17 amino acids. Here the CDR3 reads CASSLAGSTASTGELFF. Here the CDR3 DNA reads TGCGCCAGCAGCTTGGCCGGCAGCACCGCGAGCACCGGGGAGCTGTTTTTT.